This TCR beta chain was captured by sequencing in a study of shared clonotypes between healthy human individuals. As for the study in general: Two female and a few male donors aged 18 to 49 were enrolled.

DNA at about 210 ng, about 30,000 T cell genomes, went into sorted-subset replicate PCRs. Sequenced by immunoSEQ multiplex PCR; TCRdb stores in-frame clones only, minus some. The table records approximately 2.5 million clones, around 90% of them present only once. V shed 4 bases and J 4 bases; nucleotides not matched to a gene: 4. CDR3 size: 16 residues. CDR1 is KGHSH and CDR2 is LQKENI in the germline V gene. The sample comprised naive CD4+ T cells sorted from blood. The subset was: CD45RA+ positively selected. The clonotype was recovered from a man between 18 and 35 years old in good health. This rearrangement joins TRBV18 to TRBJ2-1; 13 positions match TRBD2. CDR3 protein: CASSRGLAGAYNEQFF. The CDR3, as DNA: TGTGCCAGCTCACGCGGACTAGCGGGGGCGTACAATGAGCAGTTCTTC.